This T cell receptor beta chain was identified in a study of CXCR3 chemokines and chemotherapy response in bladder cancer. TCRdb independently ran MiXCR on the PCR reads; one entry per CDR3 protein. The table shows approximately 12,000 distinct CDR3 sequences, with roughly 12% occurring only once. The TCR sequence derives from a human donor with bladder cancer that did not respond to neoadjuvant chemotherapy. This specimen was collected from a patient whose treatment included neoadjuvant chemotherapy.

CDR3 sequence reads: CASSHSLGTATYTQYF. As DNA, the CDR3 is TGCGCCAGCAGCCATTCACTAGGAACGGCAACCTATACGCAGTATTTT. The genes are TRBV4-1 and TRBJ2-3, with D possibly being TRBD2 (5 bases). The germline V gene has CDR1 MGHRA and CDR2 YSYEKL. V lost 3 bases and J 7 bases, leaving 20 bases between the germline ends. The CDR3 spans 16 residues.